This is a list of T cell receptor beta chains from one sample in a study of shared clonotypes between healthy human individuals. Method: immunoSEQ multiplex PCR; TCRdb's copy keeps in-frame clones and lacks some. The sample yields around 2.3 million clones, nearly 97% seen once. The sequenced sample consisted of naive CD4+ T cells sorted from blood. These receptors all stem from a man aged 18-30 years in good health. Both conserved end residues are part of each CDR3. The D gene is left open where the match is weak. Not every row has a clone size; where given, it reads once, few, many or a size class.

>once|TRBV5-4|TRBJ2-2|14|NA
CASSRRAILGELFF
TGTGCCAGCAGCCGCCGGGCCATACTCGGGGAGCTGTTTTTT
>NA|TRBV5-1|TRBJ1-2|13|NA
CASSLSGSGGYTF
TGCGCCAGCAGCTTGTCCGGATCAGGTGGCTACACCTTC
>NA|TRBV6-5|TRBJ2-7|14|NA
CASSYSAVKYEQYF
TGTGCCAGCAGTTACTCAGCGGTGAAGTACGAGCAGTACTTC
>NA|TRBV5-1|TRBJ2-3|14|NA
CASSLRTDTDTQYF
TGCGCCAGCAGCTTGAGGACAGACACAGATACGCAGTATTTT
>NA|TRBV19|TRBJ2-7|11|NA
CASSTAYEQYF
TGTGCCAGTAGTACCGCCTACGAGCAGTACTTC
>NA|TRBV6-1|TRBJ2-1|16|NA
CASSEGSATFYNEQFF
TGTGCCAGCAGTGAAGGGTCAGCCACTTTCTACAATGAGCAGTTCTTC
>NA|TRBV28|TRBJ2-1|14|NA
CASSPYRDYNEQFF
TGTGCCAGCAGTCCATACAGGGACTACAATGAGCAGTTCTTC
>NA|TRBV11-2|TRBJ2-7|17|TRBD1
CASSLGQWTGHSYEQYF
TGTGCCAGCAGCTTAGGCCAATGGACAGGGCACTCCTACGAGCAGTACTTC
>NA|TRBV5-4|TRBJ2-3|15|TRBD1
CASSQGGAGTDTQYF
TGTGCCAGCAGCCAAGGGGGCGCGGGCACAGATACGCAGTATTTT
>NA|TRBV30|TRBJ2-5|12|NA
CAWSDQGTEQYF
TGTGCCTGGAGTGACCAGGGAACTGAGCAGTACTTC
>NA|TRBV7-9|TRBJ1-4|16|TRBD1
CASSSGQGVTNEKLFF
TGTGCCAGCAGCTCGGGACAGGGGGTCACTAATGAAAAACTGTTTTTT
>NA|TRBV10-1|TRBJ2-3|13|TRBD1
CASSESGQVAQYF
TGCGCCAGCAGTGAATCCGGACAGGTCGCGCAGTATTTT
>NA|TRBV10-3|TRBJ2-7|13|NA
CAISDDSTYEQYF
TGTGCCATCAGTGACGACAGCACCTACGAGCAGTACTTC
>NA|TRBV2|TRBJ2-5|13|NA
CASSGLQLETQYF
TGTGCCAGCAGCGGTTTACAGTTGGAGACCCAGTACTTC
>NA|TRBV18|TRBJ2-3|15|NA
CASSPSSGGTDTQYF
TGTGCCAGCTCGCCCTCTTCTGGGGGCACAGATACGCAGTATTTT
>NA|TRBV2|TRBJ2-5|13|NA
CASRQGGGETQYF
TGTGCCAGCAGGCAGGGGGGAGGAGAGACCCAGTACTTC
>NA|TRBV7-2|TRBJ2-3|15|NA
CASSLMGQFTDTQYF
TGTGCCAGCAGCTTAATGGGGCAGTTCACAGATACGCAGTATTTT
>NA|TRBV7-2|TRBJ1-2|13|TRBD1
CASSLQGANGYTF
TGTGCCAGCAGCTTACAGGGGGCGAATGGCTACACCTTC
>NA|TRBV5-1|TRBJ2-7|13|NA
CASSLGPAYEQYF
TGCGCCAGCAGCTTGGGGCCAGCCTACGAGCAGTACTTC
>once|TRBV19|TRBJ1-1|12|TRBD1
CASRQGASEAFF
TGTGCCAGTAGGCAGGGGGCCTCTGAAGCTTTCTTT
>NA|TRBV19|TRBJ1-5|15|TRBD1
CASSPDRLSNQPQHF
TGTGCCAGTAGCCCGGACAGGCTGAGCAATCAGCCCCAGCATTTT
>NA|TRBV25-1|TRBJ1-4|16|NA
CASSELGAGQSEKLFF
TGTGCCAGCAGTGAATTGGGGGCAGGGCAGAGTGAAAAACTGTTTTTT
>once|TRBV27|TRBJ2-1|16|TRBD2
CASSSGLAGKLNEQFF
TGTGCCAGCAGTTCAGGACTAGCGGGGAAACTCAATGAGCAGTTCTTC
>NA|TRBV11-3|TRBJ2-1|14|NA
CASSLEGSHNEQFF
TGTGCCAGCAGCCTAGAGGGCAGCCACAATGAGCAGTTCTTC
>NA|TRBV5-1|TRBJ1-5|14|NA
CASSISGSNQPQHF
TGCGCCAGCAGCATTTCCGGTAGCAATCAGCCCCAGCATTTT
>NA|TRBV5-6|TRBJ2-1|16|NA
CASSFGQMTSYNEQFF
TGTGCCAGCAGCTTTGGACAGATGACCTCCTACAATGAGCAGTTCTTC
>once|TRBV6-6|TRBJ1-1|14|NA
CASSRTQMNTEAFF
TGTGCCAGCAGCCGAACCCAGATGAACACTGAAGCTTTCTTT
>once|TRBV28|TRBJ1-1|12|NA
CASSLLLQEAFF
TGTGCCAGCAGTTTATTGCTGCAGGAAGCTTTCTTT
>NA|TRBV7-9|TRBJ1-1|14|NA
CASRPWVADTEAFF
TGTGCCAGCAGACCATGGGTGGCGGACACTGAAGCTTTCTTT